This TCR beta chain was sequenced for a study of post-analysis software for immune sequencing data (dated by TCRdb to the mid-2010s). With regard to the full study: Relapsing-remitting, secondary progressive and progressive-relapsing multiple sclerosis were recorded as disease courses, and subtype annotation was lacking for some patients. The patient repertoires were compared against approximately ten previously published healthy control repertoires obtained from donors aged 6 to 25 years. A subset of samples was prepared in parallel using single-end sample barcoding, then pooled and co-amplified after Illumina adapter ligation. General study outcomes and caveats: Four or five TRBV segments, including TRBV5-6, TRBV5-1 and TRBV20-1, were significantly more frequent in patients than controls. Significantly lower normalized Chao1 diversity was found in multiple sclerosis patients than in controls, suggesting substantial peripheral T-cell clonal expansion. The control group was slightly older than the multiple sclerosis patient group. Strong co-clustering of samples prepared in the same batch was shown by direct clustering with F measure, prompting a batch-effect correction.

TCR beta repertoires were profiled from peripheral blood of approximately 13 young patients with multiple sclerosis to demonstrate the VDJtools post-analysis software. The multiple sclerosis patients were children and adolescents between roughly 6 and 15 years of age. Including cysteine and phenylalanine, the CDR3 has 14 amino acids. Only CDR3 DNA is held: 42 bases, read in frame from base 1. In the germline V gene, CDR1 corresponds to SGHRS and CDR2 to YFSETQ. The V and J ends are trimmed by 2 bases and 1 base, leaving 9 bases between them. Notes on this clonotype: Its recognized antigen is unknown. Base qualities are not recorded, but no much larger clone differs from it by a single base.

To prepare the library, PCR was applied. The listed sequencing device is Illumina HiSeq 2500. To reduce PCR and sequencing biases, unique molecular identifiers were built into the TCR beta cDNA libraries. Approximately 500,000 cDNA molecules were obtained per 1 to 10 million input T cells, so each molecule approximated one T cell. The patient libraries were prepared and sequenced using the same protocol as the earlier healthy control dataset. Samples belonging to the same batch were prepared together, multiplexed and sequenced on a shared HiSeq lane. Regarding the original processing steps: MIGEC was used to process the raw barcoded reads, and molecular identifier groups with only a single read were discarded before consensus assembly and CDR3 extraction. Clonotype tables were post-analysed with VDJtools, and diversity was normalized by down-sampling all datasets to the smallest sample size. In repertoire overlap clustering, CDR3 amino acid sequences, but not nucleotide sequences, were matched to correct batch-related cross-sample contamination. TCRdb reprocessed the public reads (quality trimming at Q25 with fastp, clone calling with MiXCR) and kept in-frame beta chains. Rows with one shared CDR3 protein collapse into an entry with the most common genes and DNA. The V and J calls reflect TCRdb's pipeline rather than the authors' work. A total of hundreds of thousands of distinct CDR3 sequences appear in this sample, about 60% of them only once. The ten largest account for roughly 12% of the sample.

The receptor's source is a girl aged 2 to 10 with multiple sclerosis. The sample taken for sequencing was blood. Recombination linked TRBV5-1 to TRBJ2-5, with the D segment identity uncertain. The nucleotide sequence is given as TGCGCCAGCAGCTTTAAAAGCGTCCAAGAGACCCAGTACTTC. This translates into CASSFKSVQETQYF.